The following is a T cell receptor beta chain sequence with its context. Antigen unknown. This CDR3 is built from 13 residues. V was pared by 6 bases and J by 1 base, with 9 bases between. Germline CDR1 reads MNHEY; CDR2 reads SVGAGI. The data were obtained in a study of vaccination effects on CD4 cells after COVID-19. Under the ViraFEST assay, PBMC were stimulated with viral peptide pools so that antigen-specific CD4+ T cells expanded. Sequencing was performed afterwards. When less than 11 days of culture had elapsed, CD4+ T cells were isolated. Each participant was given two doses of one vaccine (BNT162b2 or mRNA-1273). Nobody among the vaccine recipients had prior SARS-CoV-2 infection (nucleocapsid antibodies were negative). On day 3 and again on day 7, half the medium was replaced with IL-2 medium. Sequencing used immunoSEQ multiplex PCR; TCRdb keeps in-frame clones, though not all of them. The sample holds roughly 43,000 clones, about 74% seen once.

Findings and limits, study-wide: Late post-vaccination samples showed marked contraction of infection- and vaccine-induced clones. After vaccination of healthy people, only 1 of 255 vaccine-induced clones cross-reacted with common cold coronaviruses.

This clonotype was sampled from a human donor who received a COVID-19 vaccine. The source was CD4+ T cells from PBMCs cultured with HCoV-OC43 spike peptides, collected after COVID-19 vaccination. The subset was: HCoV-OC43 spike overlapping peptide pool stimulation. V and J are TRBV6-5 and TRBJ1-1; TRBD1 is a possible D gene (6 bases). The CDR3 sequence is CASRSQGNTEAFF. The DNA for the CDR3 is TGTGCCAGCAGGTCACAGGGGAACACTGAAGCTTTCTTT.